A single T cell receptor beta chain is shown here with its context. Sequencing used immunoSEQ multiplex PCR; TCRdb keeps in-frame clones, though not all of them. The table lists roughly 700,000 clones, approximately 87% of them singletons. This entry is derived from a study of shared T cell receptors in the human thymus. This CDR3 comprises 12 residues. J gave up 2 bases and V 7 bases, and 2 bases lay outside the gene matches. Per the germline V gene, CDR1 is MDHEN and CDR2 is SYDVKM. These records were also assigned to another study, of human thymus T cells. That study adds: What appeared biased in thymic and blood repertoires was the usage of V and J genes. Highly overlapping thymic repertoires among unrelated individuals were reported in related research.

J is TRBJ2-7 and V is TRBV28; 7 bases align to TRBD1. Material: thymocytes. The sequence derives from a boy in the first two years of life with a congenital heart defect. CDR3 DNA: TGTGCCAGCAAGGGGGCCCCCTACGAGCAGTACTTC. Translated, it gives CASKGAPYEQYF.